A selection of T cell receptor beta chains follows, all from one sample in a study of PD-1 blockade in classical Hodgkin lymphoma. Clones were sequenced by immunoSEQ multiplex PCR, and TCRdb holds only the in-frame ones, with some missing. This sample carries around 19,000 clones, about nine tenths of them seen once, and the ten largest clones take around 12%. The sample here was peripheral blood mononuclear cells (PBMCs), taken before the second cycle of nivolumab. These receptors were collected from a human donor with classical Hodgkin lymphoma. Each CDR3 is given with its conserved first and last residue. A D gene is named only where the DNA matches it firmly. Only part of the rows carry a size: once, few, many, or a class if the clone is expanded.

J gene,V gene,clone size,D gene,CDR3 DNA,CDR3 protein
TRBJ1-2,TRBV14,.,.,TGTGCCAGCAGCCAACTTCGCCGGAGATACACCTTC,CASSQLRRRYTF
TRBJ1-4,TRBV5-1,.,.,TGCGCCAGCAGCTTGGTCGCGGGAGCAACTAATGAAAAACTGTTTTTT,CASSLVAGATNEKLFF
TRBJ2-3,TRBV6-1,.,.,TGTGCCAGCAGTGCGACTCAGCAGGGGACAGATACGCAGTATTTT,CASSATQQGTDTQYF
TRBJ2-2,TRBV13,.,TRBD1,TGTGCCAGCAGCTTAGGGGACAGGGAAACCGGGGAGCTGTTTTTT,CASSLGDRETGELFF
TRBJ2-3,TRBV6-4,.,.,TGTGCCAGCAGTGAAACAGGCACAGATACGCAGTATTTT,CASSETGTDTQYF
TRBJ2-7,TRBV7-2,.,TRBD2,TGTGCCAGCAGCTTAGTAGGCGGGGGGGCCTCCTACGAGCAGTACTTC,CASSLVGGGASYEQYF
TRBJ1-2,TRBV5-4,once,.,TGTGCCAGCAGCCCCAGGGGAGGCTATGGCTACACCTTC,CASSPRGGYGYTF
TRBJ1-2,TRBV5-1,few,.,TGCGCCAGCAGCTTGACCGGCGGCACTAACTATGGCTACACCTTC,CASSLTGGTNYGYTF
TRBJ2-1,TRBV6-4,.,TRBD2,TGTGCCAGCAGTGACACTAGCGGGGGGGCCTACAATGAGCAGTTCTTC,CASSDTSGGAYNEQFF
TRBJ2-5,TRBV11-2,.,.,TGTGCCAGCAGCCCCGTGGTCCGAGGACGACAAGAGACCCAGTACTTC,CASSPVVRGRQETQYF
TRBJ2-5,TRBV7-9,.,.,TGTGCCAGCAGCTTAGTCGGAGAATACCAAGAGACCCAGTACTTC,CASSLVGEYQETQYF
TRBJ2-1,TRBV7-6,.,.,TGTGCCAGCCGATCCCTAGAGGGACTTCGCAATGAGCAGTTCTTC,CASRSLEGLRNEQFF
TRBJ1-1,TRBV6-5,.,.,TGTGCCAGCAGTGCGACCGGGACTCAGAACACTGAAGCTTTCTTT,CASSATGTQNTEAFF
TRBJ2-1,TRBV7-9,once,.,TGTGCCAGCAGCTTAGAGGGTTCCTACAATGAGCAGTTCTTC,CASSLEGSYNEQFF
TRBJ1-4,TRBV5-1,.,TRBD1,TGCGCCAGCAGCTCAACAGGGGCTGGAGAAAAACTGTTTTTT,CASSSTGAGEKLFF
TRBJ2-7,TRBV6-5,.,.,TGTGCCAGCAGTTCTGAAAAGGACTACGAGCAGTACTTC,CASSSEKDYEQYF
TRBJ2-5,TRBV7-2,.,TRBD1,TGTGCCAGCAGCCAAAGACAGGGCAGGGAGACCCAGTACTTC,CASSQRQGRETQYF
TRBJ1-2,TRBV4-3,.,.,TGCGCCAGCAGCCAAGATCCCGGCGTCAACTATGGCTACACCTTC,CASSQDPGVNYGYTF
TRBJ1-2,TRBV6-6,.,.,TGTGCCAGCAGTAAGGACGGCGGACGTAACTATGGCTACACCTTC,CASSKDGGRNYGYTF
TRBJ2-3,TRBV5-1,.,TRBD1,TGCGCCAGCAGCTCCCGGACAGGGAGCACAGATACGCAGTATTTT,CASSSRTGSTDTQYF
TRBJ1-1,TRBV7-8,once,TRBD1,TGTGCCAGCAGCTTAGGGACAGGAACGGACCAAGCTTTCTTT,CASSLGTGTDQAFF
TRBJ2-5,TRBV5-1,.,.,TGCGCCAGCACCCCGGACAGCCAAGAGACCCAGTACTTC,CASTPDSQETQYF
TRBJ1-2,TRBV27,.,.,TGTGCCAGCAGTTTATTGGGCAGATCCTATGGCTACACCTTC,CASSLLGRSYGYTF
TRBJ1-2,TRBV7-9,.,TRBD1,TGTGCCAGCAGCTTAGGGGGACAGCTATATGGCTACACCTTC,CASSLGGQLYGYTF
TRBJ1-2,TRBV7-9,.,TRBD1,TGTGCCAGCAGCCCCGGAACAGGGGGCTATGGCTACACCTTC,CASSPGTGGYGYTF
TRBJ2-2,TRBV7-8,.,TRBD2,TGTGCCAGCAGCTTAGCGGGTAGCGGGGGAAACACCGGGGAGCTGTTTTTT,CASSLAGSGGNTGELFF
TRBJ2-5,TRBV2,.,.,TGTGCCAGCAGCGTAGTGGAGACCCAGTACTTC,CASSVVETQYF
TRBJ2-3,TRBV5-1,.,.,TGCGCGTCCCGCCTTTTGGGCCTTAGCACAGATACGCAGTATTTT,CASRLLGLSTDTQYF
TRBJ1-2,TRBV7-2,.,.,TGTGCCAGCAGCTTAGATCTGAGCTATGGCTACACCTTC,CASSLDLSYGYTF
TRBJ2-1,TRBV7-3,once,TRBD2,TGTGCCAGCAGCCCCGATGGGGGGGGGTCCTACAATGAGCAGTTCTTC,CASSPDGGGSYNEQFF